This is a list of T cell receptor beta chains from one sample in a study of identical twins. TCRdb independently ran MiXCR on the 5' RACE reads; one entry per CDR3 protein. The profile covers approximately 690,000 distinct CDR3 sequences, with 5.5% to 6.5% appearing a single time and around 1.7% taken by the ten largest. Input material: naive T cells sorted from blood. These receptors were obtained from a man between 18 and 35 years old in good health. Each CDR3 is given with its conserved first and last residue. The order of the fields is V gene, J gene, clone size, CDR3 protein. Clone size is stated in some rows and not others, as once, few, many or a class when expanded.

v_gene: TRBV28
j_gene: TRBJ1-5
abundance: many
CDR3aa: CASRMGGSSNQPQHF

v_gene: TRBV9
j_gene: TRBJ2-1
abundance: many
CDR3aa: CASSVRASHGLGNEQFF

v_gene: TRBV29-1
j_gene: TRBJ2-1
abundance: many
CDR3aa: CSVGHLAGGSNEQFF

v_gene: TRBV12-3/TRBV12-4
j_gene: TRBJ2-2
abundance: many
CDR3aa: CASSFAPNTGELFF

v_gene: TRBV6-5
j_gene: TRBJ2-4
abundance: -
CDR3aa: CASSYSNVDGENIQYF

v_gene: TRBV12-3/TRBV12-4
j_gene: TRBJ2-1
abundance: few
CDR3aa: CASSQAVAGQFF

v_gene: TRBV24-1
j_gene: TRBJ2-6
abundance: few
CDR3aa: CATMRSGANVLTF

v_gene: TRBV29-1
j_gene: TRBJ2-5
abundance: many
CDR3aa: CSVEEWGLGETQYF

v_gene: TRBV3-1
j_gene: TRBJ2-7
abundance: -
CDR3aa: CASSQEGRPRGYEQYF

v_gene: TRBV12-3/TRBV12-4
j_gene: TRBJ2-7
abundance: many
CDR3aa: CASRRRDTGSYEQYF

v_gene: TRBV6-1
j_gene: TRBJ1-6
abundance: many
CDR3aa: CASSGEGGSNSPLHF

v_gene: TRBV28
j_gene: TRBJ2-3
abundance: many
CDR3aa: CASSPTGTSESTDTQYF

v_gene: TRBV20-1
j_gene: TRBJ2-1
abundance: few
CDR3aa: CSARAGGGWVDNEQFF

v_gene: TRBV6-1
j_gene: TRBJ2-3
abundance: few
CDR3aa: CASRSGGGGTDTQYF

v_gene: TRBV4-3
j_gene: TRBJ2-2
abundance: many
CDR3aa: CASSQDGTGELFF

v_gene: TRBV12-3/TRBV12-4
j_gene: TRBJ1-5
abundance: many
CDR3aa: CASWLTLSNQPQHF

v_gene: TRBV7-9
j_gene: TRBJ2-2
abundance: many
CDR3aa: CASSSGLAETNTGELFF

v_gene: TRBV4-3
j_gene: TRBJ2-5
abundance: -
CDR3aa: CASSQDWGGAEQETQYF

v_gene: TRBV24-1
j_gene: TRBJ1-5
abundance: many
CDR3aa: CATSDPGTPDQPQHF

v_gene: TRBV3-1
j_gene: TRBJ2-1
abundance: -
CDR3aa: CASSQVATSGNEQFF

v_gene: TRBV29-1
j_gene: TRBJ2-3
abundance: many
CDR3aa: CSVGGTRLQDTQYF

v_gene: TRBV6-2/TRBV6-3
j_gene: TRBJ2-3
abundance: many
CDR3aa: CASSYGTSADTQYF

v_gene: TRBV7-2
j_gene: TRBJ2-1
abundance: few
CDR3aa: CASSLVTAEQFF

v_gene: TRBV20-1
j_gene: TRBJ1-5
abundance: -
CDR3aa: CSGEDRGTDQPQHF

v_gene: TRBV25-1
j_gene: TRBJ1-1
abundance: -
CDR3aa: CASLGVQGENTEAFF

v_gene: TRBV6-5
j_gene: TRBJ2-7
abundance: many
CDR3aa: CAAGTAYEQYF

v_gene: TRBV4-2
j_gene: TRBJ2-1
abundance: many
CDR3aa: CASSQDWVGYDEQFF

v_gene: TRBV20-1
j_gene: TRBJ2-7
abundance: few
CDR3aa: CSARGHVGARQYF

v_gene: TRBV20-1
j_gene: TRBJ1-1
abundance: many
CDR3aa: CSARDWDTEAFF

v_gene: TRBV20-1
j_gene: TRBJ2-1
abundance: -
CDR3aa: CSALPSANSYNEQFF

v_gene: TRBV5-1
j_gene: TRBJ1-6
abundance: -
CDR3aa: CASSLSGSSPLHF

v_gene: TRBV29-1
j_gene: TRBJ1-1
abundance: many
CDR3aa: CSVVRGGTEAFF

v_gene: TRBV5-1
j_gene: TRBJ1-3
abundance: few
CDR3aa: CASSLQSDAGNTIYF

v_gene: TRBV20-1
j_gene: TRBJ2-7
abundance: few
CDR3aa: CSALGQGTYEQYF

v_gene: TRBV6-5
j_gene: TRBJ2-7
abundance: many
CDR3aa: CASSYSLSEDEQYF

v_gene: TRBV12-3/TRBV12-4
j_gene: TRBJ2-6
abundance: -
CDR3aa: CASSPHQGIAPGANVLTF

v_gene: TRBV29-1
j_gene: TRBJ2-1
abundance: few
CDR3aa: CSVARDYNHEQFF

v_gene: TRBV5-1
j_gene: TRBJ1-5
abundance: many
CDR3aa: CASRTNGAKDQPQHF

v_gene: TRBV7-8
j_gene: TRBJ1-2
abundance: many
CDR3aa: CASSGRTGAEGYTF

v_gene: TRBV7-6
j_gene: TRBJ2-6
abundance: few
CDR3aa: CASSLKGSSGANVLTF

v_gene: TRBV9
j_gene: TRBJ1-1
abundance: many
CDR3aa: CASSGSGPPGQVNTEAFF

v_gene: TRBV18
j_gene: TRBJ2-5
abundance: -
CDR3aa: CASSPYRGQETQYF

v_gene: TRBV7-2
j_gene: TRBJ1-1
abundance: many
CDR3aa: CASSSGHPYTFF

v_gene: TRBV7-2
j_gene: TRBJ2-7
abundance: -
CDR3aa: CASSLEGGTYEQYF

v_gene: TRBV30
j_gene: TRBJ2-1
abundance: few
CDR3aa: CAWSVRGRAVNEQFF

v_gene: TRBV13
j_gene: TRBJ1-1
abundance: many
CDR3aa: CASSWGTGGRNTEAFF

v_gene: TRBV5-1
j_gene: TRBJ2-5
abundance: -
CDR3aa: CASSNGQSQETQYF

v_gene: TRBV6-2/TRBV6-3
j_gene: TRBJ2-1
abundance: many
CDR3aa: CASRVDNVNEQFF

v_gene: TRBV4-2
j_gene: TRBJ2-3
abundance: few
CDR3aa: CASSEGSLTDTQYF

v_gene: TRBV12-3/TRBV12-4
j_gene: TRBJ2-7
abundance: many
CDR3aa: CASSLTPPLYEQYF

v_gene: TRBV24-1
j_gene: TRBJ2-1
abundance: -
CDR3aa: CATSEQKGLALFF

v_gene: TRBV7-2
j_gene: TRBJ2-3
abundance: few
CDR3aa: CASKGVGGTQYF

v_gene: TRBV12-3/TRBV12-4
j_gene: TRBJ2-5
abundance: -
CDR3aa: CASSFVGQQETQYF

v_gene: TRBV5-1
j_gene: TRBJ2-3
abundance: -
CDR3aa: CASATGQSTDTQYF

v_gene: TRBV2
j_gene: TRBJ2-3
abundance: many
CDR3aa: CASRVVTDTQYF